The present TCR beta chain was sequenced within a study of cytomegalovirus exposure and HLA in healthy donors. Across the whole study: The same platform used for the 650 to 850 first-cohort repertoires was also used for the 90 to 150 validation repertoires, as a later analysis reported. Study-wide points: In vitro, a few CMV-associated chains proved specific for CMV antigens. The study designated fewer than 200 TCR beta chains cytomegalovirus-associated.

TCRdb's table, derived via immunoSEQ multiplex PCR, lists solely in-frame clones and lacks some. This table holds more than 250,000 clones, roughly 90% found once. The approximately 120-subject validation cohort, separate from the 666-subject first cohort, included the donors. As concerns this clone: The antigen is undetermined.

The CDR3 loop spans 15 amino acids. Germline CDR1 is SGHNT and CDR2 is YYREEE (reference sequence). The V end was cut by 3 bases, the J end by 7 bases, with 16 bases between. The source material was PBMCs. This chain connects TRBV5-4 to TRBJ1-4; D ambiguous. The sequence was collected from a woman in her 30s in good health and CMV-seropositive. CDR3: CASSSNTHYTEKLFF. CDR3 in DNA: TGTGCCAGCAGCTCAAATACCCACTACACTGAAAAACTGTTTTTT.